The present entry profiles one TCR beta chain with its context. This CDR3 has 16 amino acids. Germline CDR1 reads MDHEN; CDR2 reads SYDVKM. With 4 bases clipped from V and 3 bases from J, the junction kept 8 bases outside the gene matches. The sample is drawn from a study of blood T cell repertoires in COVID-19. Assay used: immunoSEQ multiplex PCR; TCRdb lists only in-frame clones, some missing. Of 350,000 to 500,000 clones in the sample, roughly 88% were seen once. Sequencing was carried out using PBMCs or T cells enriched from blood (not recorded which). The clonotype was recovered from a young woman who had been exposed to COVID-19. This chain joins TRBV28 and TRBJ1-5, with 8 bases fitting TRBD1. The CDR3 bases are TGTGCCAGCAGTTACTTTTGGACAGGGAACAATCAGCCCCAGCATTTT. Protein sequence: CASSYFWTGNNQPQHF.